This T cell receptor beta chain was retrieved from a study of beta chain features in type 1 diabetes (dated by TCRdb to the late 2010s). Describing the broader study: No differences in mean age, gender distribution, total cell number or subset yield were found between patients and healthy donors. Across all samples, around 99 million sorted cells were examined, and cell number per subset correlated strongly with RNA yield. The study compared the TCRB repertoires of sorted circulating CD4+ T cell subsets in recently diagnosed type 1 diabetes patients with those in matched healthy donors. Regulatory and stem cell-like memory subsets were obtained from only 8 patients and roughly eight healthy donors, while naive and central memory subsets were obtained from all 28 donors.

For this chain, trimming is 5 bases at the V end and 4 bases at the J end, and the number of junction bases without a gene match is 6. The CDR3 numbers 15 residues from cysteine through phenylalanine. Only the CDR3 portion is preserved as DNA: 45 bases, with reading frame beginning at the first base. Looking up the germline V gene (reference sequence) yields CDR1 SEHNR and CDR2 FQNEAQ. The entire amount of isolated RNA was reverse transcribed using the High Capacity cDNA Reverse Transcription Kit, so the sequenced TCRB transcripts were expressed ones. Naive, central memory and regulatory T cell samples underwent deep immunoSEQ sequencing, averaging around 4 million total reads per sample. Sorted cells were lysed in RLT buffer, and RNA was extracted using DNase-treated RNeasy Micro or Mini kits according to cell number. To prevent cross-contamination, every cell subset was processed on its own, while patient and healthy donor samples were processed together. Using the immunoSEQ multiplex PCR, TCRB sequences were amplified from cDNA into 87-bp fragments spanning the CDR3 region. Sequencing of the amplicons was done on the Illumina HiSeq platform. The original methods were these. Synthetic template baselines were used to correct PCR bias computationally, reads within Hamming distance 2 were collapsed, and singletons that could not be merged were discarded. By aligning reads against IMGT, V, D and J genes, CDR3 length, and insertions or deletions at six rearrangement sites were assigned. Within each subset, clonotype counts were normalized to sorted cell number, after which true diversity and Gini coefficients were computed with the tcR R package. The overlap coefficient, calculated on TCRB nucleotide sequences, was used to quantify repertoire sharing. The table was pulled from immuneACCESS by TCRdb, which kept in-frame rearrangements only. Such tables lose some clones; where checked, under half of the loss comes from unresolved V genes, and the rest has no known cause. The DNA gave D and trimming, while V, J and clone size come from that table. The sample has around 150,000 clones on record, about 8.5% of them singletons. The ten largest clones add up to 0.55% to 0.75% of the sample.

Each donor gave one peripheral blood draw, roughly 110 mL on average, collected into heparinised tubes. Naive, central memory, regulatory and stem cell-like memory CD4+ T cells were sorted on a BD FACSAria II using a panel including CD45RO, CCR7, CD25, CD127, CD95 and CD27. All sorted populations exceeded 95% purity. Right away, PBMCs were isolated by Lymphoprep density gradient centrifugation and were stained directly, with no culture step. Samples were stained and sorted in pairs, with one healthy donor and one patient per experiment, so that batch effects were minimized. Overall study outcomes, separate from this receptor: Fewer insertions and more nucleotide deletions at VDJ recombination sites were observed in patients with type 1 diabetes, implying thymic rearrangement abnormalities. Because small numbers of individuals were included in the HLA sub-analyses, any influence of HLA type on TCRB rearrangement was left unresolved. Naive, central memory and regulatory TCRB repertoires appeared more similar among patients than among healthy donors. Type 1 diabetes patients showed a moderate but significant shortening of TCRB CDR3 length in all four CD4+ subsets. Sequencing cDNA rather than genomic DNA could over-represent highly expressing activated cells, although activation and CD3 levels did not differ between groups. PCR may preferentially amplify shorter templates, but because patient and control samples were amplified and corrected together, any resulting skew would affect both groups equally.

Many counts were recorded for this clone. Its antigen remains unidentified. One base away there is no much larger clone; base qualities are not given. The sequence is built from TRBV7-9 and TRBJ2-1; 9 junctional bases match TRBD1. The clonotype comes from a man aged 18-30 years in good health. Input material: central memory CD4+ T cells from blood. In nucleotides, the sequence is TGTGCCAGCAGCCTCCGGGACAGGGTATACAATGAGCAGTTCTTC. It encodes CASSLRDRVYNEQFF.